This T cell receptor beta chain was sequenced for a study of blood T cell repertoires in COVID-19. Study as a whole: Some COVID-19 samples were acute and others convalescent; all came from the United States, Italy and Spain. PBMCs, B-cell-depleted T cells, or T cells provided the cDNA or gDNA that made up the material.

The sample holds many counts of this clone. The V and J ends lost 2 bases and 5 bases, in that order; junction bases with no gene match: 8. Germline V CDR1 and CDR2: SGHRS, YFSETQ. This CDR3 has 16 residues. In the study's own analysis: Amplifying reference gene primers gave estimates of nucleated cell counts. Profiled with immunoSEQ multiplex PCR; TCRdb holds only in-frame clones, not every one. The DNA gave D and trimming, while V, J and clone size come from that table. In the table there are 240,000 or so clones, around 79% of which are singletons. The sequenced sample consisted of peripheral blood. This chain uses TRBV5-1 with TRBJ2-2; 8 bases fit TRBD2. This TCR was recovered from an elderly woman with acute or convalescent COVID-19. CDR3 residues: CASSFLAGYETGELFF. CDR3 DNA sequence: TGCGCCAGCAGCTTCCTAGCGGGCTATGAGACCGGGGAGCTGTTTTTT.